This T cell receptor beta chain was profiled in a study of OX40 agonist ivuxolimab in advanced cancers. As for the study in general: Given to patients was ivuxolimab, an agonistic anti-OX40 (CD134) antibody. Study results and limitations: Expanded clones were, on average, more numerous among CD8+ T cells than CD4+.

Autoimmune disease history or systemic immunosuppression barred patients. This CDR3 region has 10 residues. Germline V lookup: CDR1 DFQATT, CDR2 SNEGSKA (reference sequence). Generated by immunoSEQ multiplex PCR, the TCRdb table keeps only in-frame clones and is missing some. The sample contains 98,000 or so clones, about 88% of which appear only once. This clone was detected once. No antigen is known for it. This sequence originates from an adult with an advanced solid tumor such as melanoma, head and neck, liver or kidney cancer. The chain carries TRBV20-1 and TRBJ2-7; weak D call: TRBD2 (6 bases). Sequenced material: CD4+ or CD8+ T cells sorted from blood, taken in a trial of the OX40 agonist ivuxolimab. CDR3 region: CRATGAEQYF. The DNA of the CDR3 is TGCAGGGCCACGGGAGCCGAGCAGTACTTC.